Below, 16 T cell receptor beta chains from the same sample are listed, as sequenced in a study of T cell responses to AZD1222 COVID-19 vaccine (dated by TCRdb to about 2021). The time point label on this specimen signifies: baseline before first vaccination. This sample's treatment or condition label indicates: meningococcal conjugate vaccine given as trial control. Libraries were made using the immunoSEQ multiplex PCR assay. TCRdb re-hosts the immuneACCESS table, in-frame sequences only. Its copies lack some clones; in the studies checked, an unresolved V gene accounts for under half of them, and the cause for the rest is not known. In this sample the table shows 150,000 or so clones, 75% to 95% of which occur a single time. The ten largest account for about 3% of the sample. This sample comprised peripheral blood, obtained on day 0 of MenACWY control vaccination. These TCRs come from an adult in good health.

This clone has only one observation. The CDR3 DNA reads as TGTGCCAGTAGTCCGGGGACTAGTTTAAGTAAGCAGTACTTC. Translated, it gives CASSPGTSLSKQYF. The V and J genes are TRBV19 and TRBJ2-7; 8 bases line up with TRBD2. This CDR3 comprises 14 residues. Germline V CDR1 and CDR2: LNHDA, SQIVND (reference sequence). Unmatched junction bases numbered 11, after V lost 5 bases and J lost 8 bases.

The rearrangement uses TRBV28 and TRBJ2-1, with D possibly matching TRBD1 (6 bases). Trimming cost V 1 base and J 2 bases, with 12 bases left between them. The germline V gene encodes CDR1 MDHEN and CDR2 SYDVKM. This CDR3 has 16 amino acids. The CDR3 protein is CASSLLDSETYNEQFF. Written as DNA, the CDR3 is TGTGCCAGCAGTTTATTGGACAGCGAAACCTACAATGAGCAGTTCTTC. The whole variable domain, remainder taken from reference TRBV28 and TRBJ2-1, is DVKVTQSSRYLVKRTGEKVFLECVQDMDHENMFWYRQDPGLGLRLIYFSYDVKMKEKGDIPEGYSVSREKKERFSLILESASTNQTSMYLCASSLLDSETYNEQFFGPGTRLTVL.

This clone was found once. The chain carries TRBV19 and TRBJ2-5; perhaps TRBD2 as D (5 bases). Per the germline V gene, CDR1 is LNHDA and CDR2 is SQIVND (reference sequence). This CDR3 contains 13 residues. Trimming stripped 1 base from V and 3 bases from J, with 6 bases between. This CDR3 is CASSIAGKETQYF. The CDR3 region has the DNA TGTGCCAGTAGTATAGCGGGGAAAGAGACCCAGTACTTC.

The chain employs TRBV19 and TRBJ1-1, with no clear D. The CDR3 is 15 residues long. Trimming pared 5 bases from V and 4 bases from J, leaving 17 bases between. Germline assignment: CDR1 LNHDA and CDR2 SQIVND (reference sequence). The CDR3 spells CASSFRVDGSTEAFF. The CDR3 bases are TGTGCCAGTAGTTTCCGGGTAGACGGTTCCACTGAAGCTTTCTTT. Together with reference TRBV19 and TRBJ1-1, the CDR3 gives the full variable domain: DGGITQSPKYLFRKEGQNVTLSCEQNLNHDAMYWYRQDPGQGLRLIYYSQIVNDFQKGDIAEGYSVSREKKESFPLTVTSAQKNPTAFYLCASSFRVDGSTEAFFGQGTRLTVV.

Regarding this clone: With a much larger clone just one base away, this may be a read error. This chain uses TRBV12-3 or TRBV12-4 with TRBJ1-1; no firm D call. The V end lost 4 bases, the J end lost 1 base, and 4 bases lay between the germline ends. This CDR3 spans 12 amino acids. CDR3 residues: CASSYGNTEAFF. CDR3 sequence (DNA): TGTGCCAGCAGTTACGGGAACACTGAAGCTTTCTTT.

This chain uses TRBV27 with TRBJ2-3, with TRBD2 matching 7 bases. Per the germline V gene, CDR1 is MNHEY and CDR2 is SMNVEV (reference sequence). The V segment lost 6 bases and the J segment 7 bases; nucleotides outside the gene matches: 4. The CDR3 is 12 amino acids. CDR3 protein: CASSLGGNTQYF. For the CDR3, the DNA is TGTGCCAGCAGCCTGGGGGGGAATACGCAGTATTTT.

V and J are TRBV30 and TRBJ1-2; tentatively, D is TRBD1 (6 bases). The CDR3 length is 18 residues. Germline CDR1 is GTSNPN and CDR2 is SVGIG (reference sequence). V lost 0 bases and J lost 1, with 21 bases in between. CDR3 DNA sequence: TGTGCCTGGAGTGTAGGAGACTTCGAGACAGGCTTTAACTATGGCTACACCTTC. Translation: CAWSVGDFETGFNYGYTF.

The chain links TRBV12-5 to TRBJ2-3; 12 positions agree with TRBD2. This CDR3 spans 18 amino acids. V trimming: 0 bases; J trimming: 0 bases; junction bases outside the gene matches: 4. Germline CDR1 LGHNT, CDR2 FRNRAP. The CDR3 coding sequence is TGTGCTAGTGGTTTGGTGCCTAGCGGGAGGGAGAGCACAGATACGCAGTATTTT. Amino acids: CASGLVPSGRESTDTQYF.

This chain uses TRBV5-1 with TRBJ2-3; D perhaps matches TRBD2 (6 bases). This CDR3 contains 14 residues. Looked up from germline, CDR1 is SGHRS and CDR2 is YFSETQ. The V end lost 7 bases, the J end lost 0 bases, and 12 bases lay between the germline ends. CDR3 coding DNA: TGCGCCAGCGGCAGAGGGACTAGCACAGATACGCAGTATTTT. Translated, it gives CASGRGTSTDTQYF.

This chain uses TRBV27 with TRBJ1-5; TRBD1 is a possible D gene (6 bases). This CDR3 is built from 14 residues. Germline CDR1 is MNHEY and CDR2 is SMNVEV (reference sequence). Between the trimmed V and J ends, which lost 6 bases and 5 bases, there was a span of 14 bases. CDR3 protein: CASRSLRGYQPQHF. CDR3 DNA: TGTGCCAGCAGATCACTTAGGGGGTATCAGCCCCAGCATTTT.

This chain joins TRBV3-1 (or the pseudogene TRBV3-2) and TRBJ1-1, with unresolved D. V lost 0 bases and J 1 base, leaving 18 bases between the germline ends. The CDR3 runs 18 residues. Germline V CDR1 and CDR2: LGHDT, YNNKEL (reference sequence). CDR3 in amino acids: CASSQDRLRHKENTEAFF. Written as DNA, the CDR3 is TGTGCCAGCAGCCAAGATCGTCTTAGGCATAAGGAGAACACTGAAGCTTTCTTT.

The CDR3 coding sequence is TGTGCCAGCAGCCGCGGACAACCGAGCTCCTACGAGCAGTACTTC. Encoded protein: CASSRGQPSSYEQYF. The rearrangement links TRBV6-6 to TRBJ2-7; maybe TRBD1 (5 bases). Trimming took off 6 bases at V and 0 bases at J, with 15 bases between the two ends. The CDR3 loop spans 15 amino acids. Germline V lookup: CDR1 MNHNY, CDR2 SVGAGI (reference sequence).

The CDR3 protein is CASSVQLNTGELFF. CDR3 sequence (DNA): TGTGCCAGCAGCGTCCAGTTGAACACCGGGGAGCTGTTTTTT. The chain is built from TRBV9 and TRBJ2-2, with D unclear. Trimming pared 2 bases from V and 1 base from J, leaving 6 bases between. The CDR3 is 14 amino acids. Germline-derived CDR1 and CDR2 are SGDLS and YYNGEE.

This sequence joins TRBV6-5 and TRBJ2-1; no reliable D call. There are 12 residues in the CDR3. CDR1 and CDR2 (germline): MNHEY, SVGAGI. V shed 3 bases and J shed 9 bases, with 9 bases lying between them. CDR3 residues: CASSYTTGEQFF. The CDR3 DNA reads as TGTGCCAGCAGTTATACAACGGGTGAGCAGTTCTTC.

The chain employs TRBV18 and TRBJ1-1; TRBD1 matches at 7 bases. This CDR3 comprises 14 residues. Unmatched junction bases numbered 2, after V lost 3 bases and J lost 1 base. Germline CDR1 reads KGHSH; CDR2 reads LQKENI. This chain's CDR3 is CASSPDRSNTEAFF. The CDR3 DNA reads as TGTGCCAGCTCACCGGACAGGTCGAACACTGAAGCTTTCTTT.

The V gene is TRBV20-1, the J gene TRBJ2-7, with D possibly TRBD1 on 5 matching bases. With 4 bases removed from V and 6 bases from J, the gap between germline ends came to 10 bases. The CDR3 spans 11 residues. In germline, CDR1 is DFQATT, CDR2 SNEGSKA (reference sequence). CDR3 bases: TGCAGTGCTACAGGGAACCCCGAGCAGTACTTC. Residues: CSATGNPEQYF.